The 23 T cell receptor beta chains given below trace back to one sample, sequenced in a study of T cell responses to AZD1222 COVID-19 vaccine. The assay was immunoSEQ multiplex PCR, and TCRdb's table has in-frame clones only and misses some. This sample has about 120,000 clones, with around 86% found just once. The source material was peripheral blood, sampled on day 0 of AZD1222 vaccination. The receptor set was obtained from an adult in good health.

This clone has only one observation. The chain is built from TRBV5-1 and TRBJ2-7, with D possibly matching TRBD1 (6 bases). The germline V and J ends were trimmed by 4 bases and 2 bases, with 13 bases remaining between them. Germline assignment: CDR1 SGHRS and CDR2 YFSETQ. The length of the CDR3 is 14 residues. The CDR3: CASSQLQGAYEQYF. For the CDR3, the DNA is TGCGCCAGCAGCCAATTACAGGGTGCCTACGAGCAGTACTTC.

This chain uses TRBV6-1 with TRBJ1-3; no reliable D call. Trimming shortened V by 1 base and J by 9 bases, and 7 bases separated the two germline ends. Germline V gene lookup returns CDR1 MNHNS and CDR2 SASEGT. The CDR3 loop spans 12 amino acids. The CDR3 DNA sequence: TGTGCCAGCAGTGAAGTGGGAGTCACCATATATTTT. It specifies CASSEVGVTIYF.

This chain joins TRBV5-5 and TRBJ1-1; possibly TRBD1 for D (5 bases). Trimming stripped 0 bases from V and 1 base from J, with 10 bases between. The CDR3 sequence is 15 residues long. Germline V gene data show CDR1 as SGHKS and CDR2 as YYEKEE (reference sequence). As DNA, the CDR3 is TGTGCCAGCAGCTTGGTAACAGGTCAGAACACTGAAGCTTTCTTT. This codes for CASSLVTGQNTEAFF.

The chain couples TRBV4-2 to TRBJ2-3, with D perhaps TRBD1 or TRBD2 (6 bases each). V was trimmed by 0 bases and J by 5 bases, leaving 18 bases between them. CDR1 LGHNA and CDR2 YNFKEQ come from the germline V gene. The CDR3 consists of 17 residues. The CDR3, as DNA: TGTGCCAGCAGCCAAGAGTCGAAGTGGGGGGCCAAAGATACGCAGTATTTT. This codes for CASSQESKWGAKDTQYF.

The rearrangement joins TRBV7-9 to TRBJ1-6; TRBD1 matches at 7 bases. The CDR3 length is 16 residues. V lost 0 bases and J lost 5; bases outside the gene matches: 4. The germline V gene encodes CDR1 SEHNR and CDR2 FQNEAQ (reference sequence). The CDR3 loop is CASSLAGTVDNSPLHF. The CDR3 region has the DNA TGTGCCAGCAGCTTAGCCGGGACAGTTGATAATTCACCCCTCCACTTT.

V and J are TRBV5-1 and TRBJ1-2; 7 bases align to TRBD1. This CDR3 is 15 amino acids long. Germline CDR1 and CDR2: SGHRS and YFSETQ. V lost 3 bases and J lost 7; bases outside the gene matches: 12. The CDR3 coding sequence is TGCGCCAGCAGCTCCCGCCAGGGGGAGTATGGTGGCTACACCTTC. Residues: CASSSRQGEYGGYTF. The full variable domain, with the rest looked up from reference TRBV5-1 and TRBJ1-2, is KAGVTQTPRYLIKTRGQQVTLSCSPISGHRSVSWYQQTPGQGLQFLFEYFSETQRNKGNFPGRFSGRQFSNSRSEMNVSTLELGDSALYLCASSSRQGEYGGYTFGSGTRLTVV.

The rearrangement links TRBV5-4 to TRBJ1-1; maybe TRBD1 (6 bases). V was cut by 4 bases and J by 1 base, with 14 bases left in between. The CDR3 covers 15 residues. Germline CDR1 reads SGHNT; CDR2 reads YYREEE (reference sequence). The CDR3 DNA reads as TGTGCCAGCAGCATCCCCTTACAGGGGAACACTGAAGCTTTCTTT. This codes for CASSIPLQGNTEAFF.

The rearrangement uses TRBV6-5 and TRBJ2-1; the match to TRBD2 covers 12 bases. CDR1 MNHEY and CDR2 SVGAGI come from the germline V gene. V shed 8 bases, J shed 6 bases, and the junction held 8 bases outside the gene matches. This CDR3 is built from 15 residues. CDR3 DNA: TGTGCCAGCGAGCTCCTAGCGGGGGGGCCCAATGAGCAGTTCTTC. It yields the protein CASELLAGGPNEQFF.

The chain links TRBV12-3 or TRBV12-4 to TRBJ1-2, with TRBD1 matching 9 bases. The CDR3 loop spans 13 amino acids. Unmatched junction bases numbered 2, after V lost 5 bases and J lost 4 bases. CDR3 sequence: CASSTGGAYGYTF. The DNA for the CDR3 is TGTGCCAGCAGTACAGGGGGCGCCTATGGCTACACCTTC.

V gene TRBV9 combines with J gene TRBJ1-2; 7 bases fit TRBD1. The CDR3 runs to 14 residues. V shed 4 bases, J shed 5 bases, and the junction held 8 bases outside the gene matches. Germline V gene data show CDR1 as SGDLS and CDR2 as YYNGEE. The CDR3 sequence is CASSSRDSAYGYTF. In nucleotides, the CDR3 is TGTGCCAGCAGCTCCCGGGACAGCGCATATGGCTACACCTTC.

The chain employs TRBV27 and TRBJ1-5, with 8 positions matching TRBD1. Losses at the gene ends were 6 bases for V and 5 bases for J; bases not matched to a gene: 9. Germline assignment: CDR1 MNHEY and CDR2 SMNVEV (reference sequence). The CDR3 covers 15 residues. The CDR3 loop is CASRDGQGAYQPQHF. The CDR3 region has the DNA TGTGCCAGCAGAGACGGACAGGGCGCTTATCAGCCCCAGCATTTT.

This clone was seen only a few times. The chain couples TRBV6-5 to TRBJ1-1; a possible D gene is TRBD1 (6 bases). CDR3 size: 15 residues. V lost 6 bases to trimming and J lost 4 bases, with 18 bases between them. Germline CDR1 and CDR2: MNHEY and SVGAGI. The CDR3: CASSDPGVWVTEAFF. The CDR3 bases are TGTGCCAGCAGCGACCCAGGGGTTTGGGTCACTGAAGCTTTCTTT.

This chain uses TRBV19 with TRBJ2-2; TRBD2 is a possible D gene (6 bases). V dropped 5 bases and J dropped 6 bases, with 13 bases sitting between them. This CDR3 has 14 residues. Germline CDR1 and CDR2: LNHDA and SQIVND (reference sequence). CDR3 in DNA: TGTGCCAGTAGTCTAGGAGGGGTGGCCGGGGAGCTGTTTTTT. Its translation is CASSLGGVAGELFF.

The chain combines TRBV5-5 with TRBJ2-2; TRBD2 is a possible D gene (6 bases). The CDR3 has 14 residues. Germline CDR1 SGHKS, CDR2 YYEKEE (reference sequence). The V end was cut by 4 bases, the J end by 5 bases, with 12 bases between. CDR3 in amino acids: CASSRPAGTGELFF. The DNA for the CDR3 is TGTGCCAGCAGCCGTCCGGCGGGGACCGGGGAGCTGTTTTTT.

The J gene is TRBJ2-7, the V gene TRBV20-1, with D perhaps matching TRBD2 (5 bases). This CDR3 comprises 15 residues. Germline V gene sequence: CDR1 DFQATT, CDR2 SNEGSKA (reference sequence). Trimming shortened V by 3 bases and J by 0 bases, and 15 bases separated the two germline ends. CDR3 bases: TGCAGTGCTAGTTCCAGGACTTGGAGCTCCTACGAGCAGTACTTC. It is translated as CSASSRTWSSYEQYF.

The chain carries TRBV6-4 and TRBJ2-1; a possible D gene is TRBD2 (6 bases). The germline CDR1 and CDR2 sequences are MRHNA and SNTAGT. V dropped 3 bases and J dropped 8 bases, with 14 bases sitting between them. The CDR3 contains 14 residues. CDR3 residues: CASSEGTGSDEQFF. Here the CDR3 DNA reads TGTGCCAGCAGTGAGGGGACTGGATCGGATGAGCAGTTCTTC.

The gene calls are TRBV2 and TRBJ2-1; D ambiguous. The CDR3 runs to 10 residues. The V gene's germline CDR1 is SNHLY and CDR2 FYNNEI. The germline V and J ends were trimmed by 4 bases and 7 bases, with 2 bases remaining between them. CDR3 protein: CASSVNEQFF. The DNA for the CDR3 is TGTGCCAGCAGTGTTAATGAGCAGTTCTTC.

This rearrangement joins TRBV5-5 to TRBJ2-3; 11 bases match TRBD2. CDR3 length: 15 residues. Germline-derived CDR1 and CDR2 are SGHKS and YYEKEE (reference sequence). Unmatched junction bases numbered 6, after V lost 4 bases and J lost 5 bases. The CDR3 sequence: CASSTTSGGLDTQYF. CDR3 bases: TGTGCCAGCAGCACAACTAGCGGGGGTTTAGATACGCAGTATTTT.

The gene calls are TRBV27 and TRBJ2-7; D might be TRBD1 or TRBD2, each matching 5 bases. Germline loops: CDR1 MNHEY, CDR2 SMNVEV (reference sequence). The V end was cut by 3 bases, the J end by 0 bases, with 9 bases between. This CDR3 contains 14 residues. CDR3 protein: CASSFGTASYEQYF. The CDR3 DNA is TGTGCCAGCAGTTTTGGGACGGCCTCCTACGAGCAGTACTTC.

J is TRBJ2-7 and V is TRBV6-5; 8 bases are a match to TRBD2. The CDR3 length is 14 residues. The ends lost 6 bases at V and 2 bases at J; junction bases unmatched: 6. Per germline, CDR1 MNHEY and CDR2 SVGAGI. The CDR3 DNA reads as TGTGCCAGCAGAATCGGACTAGCCACCTACGAGCAGTACTTC. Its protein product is CASRIGLATYEQYF.

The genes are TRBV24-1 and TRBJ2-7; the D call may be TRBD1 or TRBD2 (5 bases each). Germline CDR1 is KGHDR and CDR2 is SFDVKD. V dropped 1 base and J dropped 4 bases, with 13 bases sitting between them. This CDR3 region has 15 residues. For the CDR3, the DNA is TGTGCCACCAGTGATTTAGGGACCTCAAATTACGAGCAGTACTTC. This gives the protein CATSDLGTSNYEQYF.

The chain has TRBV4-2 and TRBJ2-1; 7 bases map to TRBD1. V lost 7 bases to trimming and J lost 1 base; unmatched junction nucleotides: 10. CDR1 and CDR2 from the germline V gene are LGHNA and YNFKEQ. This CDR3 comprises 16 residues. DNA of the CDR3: TGTGCCAGCACCAAAGGGGGCGGGTATTCCTACAATGAGCAGTTCTTC. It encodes CASTKGGGYSYNEQFF.

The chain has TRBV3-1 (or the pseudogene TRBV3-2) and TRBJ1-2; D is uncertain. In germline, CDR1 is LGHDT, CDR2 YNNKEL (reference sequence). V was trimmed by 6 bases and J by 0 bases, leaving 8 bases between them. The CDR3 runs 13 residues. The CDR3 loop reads CASSFESNYGYTF. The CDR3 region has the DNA TGTGCCAGCAGTTTCGAGTCTAACTATGGCTACACCTTC.